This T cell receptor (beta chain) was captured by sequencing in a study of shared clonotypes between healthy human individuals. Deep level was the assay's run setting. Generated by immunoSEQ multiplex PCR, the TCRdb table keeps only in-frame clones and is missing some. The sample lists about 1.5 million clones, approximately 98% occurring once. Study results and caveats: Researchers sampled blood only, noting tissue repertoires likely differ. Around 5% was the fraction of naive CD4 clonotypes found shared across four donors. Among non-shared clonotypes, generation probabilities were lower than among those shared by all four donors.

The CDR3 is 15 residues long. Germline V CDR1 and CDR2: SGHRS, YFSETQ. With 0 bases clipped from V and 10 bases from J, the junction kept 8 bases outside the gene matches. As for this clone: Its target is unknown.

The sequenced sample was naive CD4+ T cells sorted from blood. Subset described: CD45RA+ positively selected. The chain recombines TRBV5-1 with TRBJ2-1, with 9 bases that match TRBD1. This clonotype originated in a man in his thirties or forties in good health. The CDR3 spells CASSLGPGTGKEQFF. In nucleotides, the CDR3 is TGCGCCAGCAGCTTGGGCCCCGGGACAGGGAAAGAGCAGTTCTTC.